One sample yielded the 5 T cell receptor beta chains listed below, sequenced in a study of blood T cell repertoires in COVID-19. Repertoires were generated with immunoSEQ multiplex PCR, while TCRdb's copy carries only in-frame clones and drops some. This sample has more than 300,000 clones; 70% to 90% occur once, and the top ten carry 5.5% to 7%. Sequenced material: PBMCs or T cells enriched from blood (not recorded which). The source of these receptors is a woman in her thirties who had recovered from COVID-19.

The gene calls are TRBV15 and TRBJ1-2; D might be TRBD1 (6 bases). Between the trimmed V and J ends, which lost 3 bases and 7 bases, there was a span of 24 bases. This CDR3 contains 17 residues. CDR1 is LNHNV, CDR2 YYDKDF, per germline (reference sequence). The CDR3 loop reads CATSRGGPGQGSSGYTF. CDR3 sequence (DNA): TGTGCCACCAGCAGGGGTGGTCCGGGACAAGGATCCTCTGGCTACACCTTC.

V and J are TRBV7-2 and TRBJ2-3, with 8 nucleotides matching TRBD2. CDR1 SGHTA and CDR2 FQGNSA come from the germline V gene. Losses at the gene ends were 5 bases for V and 4 bases for J; bases not matched to a gene: 8. The CDR3 covers 15 residues. The CDR3 loop is CASSRRGGTPDTQYF. The CDR3 coding sequence is TGTGCCAGCAGCCGCCGCGGGGGGACCCCAGATACGCAGTATTTT.

Ten or more counts support this clone. The chain uses TRBV2 and TRBJ2-7; TRBD2 agrees at 14 bases. The germline V gene encodes CDR1 SNHLY and CDR2 FYNNEI. CDR3 length: 18 amino acids. Trimming took 6 bases from V and 1 from J; bases not matched to a gene: 11. The CDR3 DNA is TGTGCCAGCAGAGCCGGGACTAGCGGGGGTAAACGTTCCTACGAGCAGTACTTC. Amino acids: CASRAGTSGGKRSYEQYF.

This clone was counted only a few times. The gene calls are TRBV19 and TRBJ1-5; 9 nucleotides agree with TRBD1. This CDR3 has 14 residues. Germline V gene data show CDR1 as LNHDA and CDR2 as SQIVND (reference sequence). The V and J ends lost 7 bases and 3 bases, in that order; junction bases with no gene match: 4. The chain's CDR3 is CASNTGGTNQPQHF. In DNA, the CDR3 is TGTGCCAGTAACACAGGGGGCACCAATCAGCCCCAGCATTTT.

The chain employs TRBV7-3 and TRBJ2-1, with 7 bases aligning to TRBD2. J lost 2 bases, V lost 5 bases, and 6 bases had no gene match. The CDR3 is 15 residues long. CDR1 SGHTA and CDR2 FQGTGA come from the germline V gene. The CDR3 nucleotides read TGTGCCAGCAGCACCGAGCGGGGCCCCTACAATGAGCAGTTCTTC. Its protein product is CASSTERGPYNEQFF.